This entry lists 16 T cell receptor beta chains sequenced from one sample in a study. TCRdb reprocessed the 5' RACE reads with MiXCR, giving one entry per CDR3 protein. Of about 42,000 distinct CDR3 sequences listed, 20% to 25% are singletons. Treg sorting used a CD4+CD25+CD127-/low gate. Sample: Tregs sorted from blood. These receptors were taken from a female donor with breast cancer.

Details on this clonotype: This may stem from a read error, because a much larger clone lies one nucleotide away. The chain combines TRBV5-1 with TRBJ1-1, with 8 bases matching TRBD1. V trimming: 0 bases; J trimming: 4 bases; junction bases outside the gene matches: 8. CDR1 and CDR2 (germline): SGHRS, YFSETQ. The CDR3 length is 16 residues. CDR3 bases: TGCGCCAGCAGCTTGGTTCAGGGGGCGGAGGGCACTGAAGCTTTCTTT. This sequence encodes CASSLVQGAEGTEAFF. Variable domain in full (rest from reference TRBV5-1 and TRBJ1-1): KAGVTQTPRYLIKTRGQQVTLSCSPISGHRSVSWYQQTPGQGLQFLFEYFSETQRNKGNFPGRFSGRQFSNSRSEMNVSTLELGDSALYLCASSLVQGAEGTEAFFGQGTRLTVV.

The sample holds many counts of this clonotype. The V gene is TRBV7-8, the J gene TRBJ2-1, with TRBD1 matching over 7 bases. Unmatched junction bases numbered 4, after V lost 2 bases and J lost 3 bases. The CDR3 is 15 residues long. CDR1 SGHVS and CDR2 FQNEAQ come from the germline V gene. The CDR3: CASSLRDRDYNEQFF. The CDR3 DNA follows: TGTGCCAGCAGCTTAAGGGACAGAGACTACAATGAGCAGTTCTTC. Variable domain in full (rest from reference TRBV7-8 and TRBJ2-1): GAGVSQSPRYKVAKRGQDVALRCDPISGHVSLFWYQQALGQGPEFLTYFQNEAQLDKSGLPSDRFFAERPEGSVSTLKIQRTQQEDSAVYLCASSLRDRDYNEQFFGPGTRLTVL.

The gene calls are TRBV20-1 and TRBJ2-7; 7 nucleotides match TRBD2. Germline values: CDR1 DFQATT, CDR2 SNEGSKA (reference sequence). This CDR3 comprises 15 residues. V was pared by 6 bases and J by 5 bases, with 16 bases of the junction left unmatched. The CDR3 loop reads CSAGGLGGGRHEQYF. CDR3 bases: TGCAGTGCCGGCGGATTGGGGGGAGGGCGCCACGAGCAGTACTTC.

The chain joins TRBV15 to TRBJ2-2; 8 bases match TRBD1. Unmatched junction bases numbered 7, after V lost 4 bases and J lost 0 bases. Per germline, CDR1 LNHNV and CDR2 YYDKDF (reference sequence). This CDR3 has 17 residues. The CDR3: CATSNLQGEANTGELFF. The CDR3 nucleotides read TGTGCCACCAGCAATTTACAGGGGGAAGCGAACACCGGGGAGCTGTTTTTT.

The sample holds a few counts of this clonotype. V gene TRBV6-2 or TRBV6-3 combines with J gene TRBJ2-1, with 10 bases fitting TRBD1. The CDR3 runs to 14 residues. The trim removed 8 bases at V and 4 bases at J, leaving 5 bases unmatched. Germline loops: CDR1 MNHEY, CDR2 SVGEGT. The CDR3 is CASSQDRGYNEQFF. Here the CDR3 DNA reads TGTGCCAGCTCTCAGGACAGGGGGTACAATGAGCAGTTCTTC.

CDR3 bases: TGTGCCAGCAGCTCCTTCCCGGGGGGGTGGGACGAGCAGTACTTC. This codes for CASSSFPGGWDEQYF. This chain links TRBV11-2 with TRBJ2-7; TRBD2 agrees at 8 bases. The CDR3 runs 15 residues. Germline V gene lookup returns CDR1 SGHAT and CDR2 FQNNGV. J gave up 5 bases and V 4 bases, and 10 bases lay outside the gene matches.

The CDR3 protein is CASPGTLRNTEAFF. CDR3 in DNA: TGTGCCAGCCCCGGGACTCTGAGGAACACTGAAGCTTTCTTT. The chain uses TRBV28 and TRBJ1-1, with D perhaps TRBD1 (5 bases). The germline CDR1 and CDR2 sequences are MDHEN and SYDVKM. With 8 bases removed from V and 1 base from J, the gap between germline ends came to 14 bases. The CDR3 is 14 residues long.

As to this clonotype: No conserved phenylalanine or tryptophan is present at the end of the CDR3, so a read error is the likely explanation. The chain links TRBV6-1 to TRBJ2-7; tentative D call: TRBD1 (5 bases). CDR1 and CDR2 from the germline V gene are MNHNS and SASEGT. There are 16 residues in the CDR3. The V and J ends lost 1 base and 4 bases respectively, with 17 bases between them. DNA of the CDR3: TGTGCCAGCAGTGAAGGACAGCCAGGCCGGTTTTACGAGCAGTACTCC. This sequence encodes CASSEGQPGRFYEQYS.

The table lists this clonotype with many counts. The V and J genes are TRBV7-2 and TRBJ1-2; D not certain. Germline V gene data show CDR1 as SGHTA and CDR2 as FQGNSA. V lost 1 base, J lost 2 bases, and 5 bases lay in between. This CDR3 is 13 amino acids long. CDR3 sequence reads: CASSLGQNYGYTF. In DNA, the CDR3 is TGTGCCAGCAGCTTAGGCCAGAACTATGGCTACACCTTC.

The CDR3 sequence is CASSPRGSSNSPLHF. CDR3 bases: TGTGCCAGCAGCCCCCGGGGCTCGAGTAATTCACCCCTCCACTTT. The genes are TRBV7-2 and TRBJ1-6; D is perhaps TRBD1 (5 bases). This CDR3 is 15 amino acids long. Per the germline V gene, CDR1 is SGHTA and CDR2 is FQGNSA. Deletions cut 5 bases from V and 6 bases from J, with 14 bases between.

V and J are TRBV12-3 or TRBV12-4 and TRBJ2-2; possibly TRBD1 for D (6 bases). V was shortened by 6 bases and J by 1 base, with 18 bases between the two germline ends. The CDR3 contains 17 residues. CDR3: CASSPDRSPWNTGELFF. The CDR3 DNA reads TGTGCCAGCAGCCCGGACAGATCCCCCTGGAACACCGGGGAGCTGTTTTTT.

With respect to this clonotype: This sequence may be a read error, since a much larger clone differs from it by one base. V is TRBV5-6 and J is TRBJ1-1; 7 bases agree with TRBD1. The CDR3 covers 14 residues. Per the germline V gene, CDR1 is SGHDT and CDR2 is YYEEEE. The CDR3 sequence: CASSWPTGNTEALF. The CDR3 DNA follows: TGTGCCAGCAGCTGGCCGACAGGGAACACTGAAGCTCTCTTT.

This clonotype was picked up a small number of times. The chain joins TRBV27 to TRBJ2-3, with 10 positions matching TRBD1. Per germline, CDR1 MNHEY and CDR2 SMNVEV (reference sequence). J gave up 6 bases and V 4 bases, and 10 bases lay outside the gene matches. The CDR3 runs to 16 residues. The CDR3 here is CASSSMGTGDLDTQYF. The CDR3 DNA reads TGTGCCAGCAGTTCCATGGGGACAGGGGATTTGGATACGCAGTATTTT.

On this clonotype itself: A read error may produce the germline difference seen at one junction end. This chain uses TRBV7-2 with TRBJ2-2, with 8 bases lining up with TRBD1. Germline V lookup: CDR1 SGHTA, CDR2 FQGNSA. The CDR3 extends over 17 amino acids. The DNA of the CDR3 is TGCGCCAGCACCTACCCTAGACAGGGGCGAGTAACCGGGGAGCTGTTTTTT. The encoded protein is CASTYPRQGRVTGELFF.

This clonotype was picked up a small number of times. The V call is TRBV5-6, the J call TRBJ1-2; perhaps TRBD1 as D (6 bases). The germline V and J ends were trimmed by 0 bases and 6 bases, with 12 bases remaining between them. The germline gives CDR1 SGHDT, CDR2 YYEEEE. This CDR3 is 14 amino acids long. The CDR3 DNA follows: TGTGCCAGCAGCTTGGTACAGGGCTTCCATGGCTACACCTTC. This codes for CASSLVQGFHGYTF.

This clonotype was observed at least ten times. The chain combines TRBV4-2 with TRBJ2-7, with 10 positions matching TRBD1. Trimming at V came to 1 base and at J to 2 bases, leaving 8 bases not matched to a gene. This CDR3 is built from 17 residues. Germline V lookup: CDR1 LGHNA, CDR2 YNFKEQ. CDR3 amino acids: CASSQVSGQGETYEQYF. The DNA for the CDR3 is TGTGCCAGCAGCCAAGTATCCGGACAGGGGGAGACCTACGAGCAGTACTTC.